This T cell receptor beta chain was captured by sequencing in a study of blood T cell repertoires in COVID-19. Turning to the study itself: Some COVID-19 samples were acute and others convalescent; all came from the United States, Italy and Spain. The cDNA or gDNA used as material had been derived from T cells, B-cell-depleted T cells, or PBMCs.

There are 16 residues in the CDR3. V lost 5 bases to trimming and J lost 0 bases; unmatched junction nucleotides: 9. CDR1 is SGHTA and CDR2 is FQGNSA in the germline V gene. This table comes from immunoSEQ multiplex PCR, and its TCRdb copy is limited to in-frame clones, with some not included. The table lists roughly 200,000 clones, around 86% of them singletons. The chain has TRBV7-2 and TRBJ2-7; 8 bases are a match to TRBD1. Source material: peripheral blood. This TCR came from a man aged 35 to 55 with acute or convalescent COVID-19. The CDR3 sequence is CASSPLVGTGSYEQYF. The CDR3 bases are TGTGCCAGCAGCCCGCTTGTTGGGACAGGCTCCTACGAGCAGTACTTC.